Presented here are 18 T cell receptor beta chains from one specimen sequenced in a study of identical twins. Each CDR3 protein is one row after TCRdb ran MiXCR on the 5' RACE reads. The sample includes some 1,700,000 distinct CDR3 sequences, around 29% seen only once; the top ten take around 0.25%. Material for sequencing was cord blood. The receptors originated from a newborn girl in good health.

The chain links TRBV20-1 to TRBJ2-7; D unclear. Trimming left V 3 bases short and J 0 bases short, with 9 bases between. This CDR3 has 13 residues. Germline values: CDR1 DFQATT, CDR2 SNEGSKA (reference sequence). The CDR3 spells CSARSRSSYEQYF. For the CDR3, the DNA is TGCAGTGCTAGGAGTAGAAGCTCCTACGAGCAGTACTTC.

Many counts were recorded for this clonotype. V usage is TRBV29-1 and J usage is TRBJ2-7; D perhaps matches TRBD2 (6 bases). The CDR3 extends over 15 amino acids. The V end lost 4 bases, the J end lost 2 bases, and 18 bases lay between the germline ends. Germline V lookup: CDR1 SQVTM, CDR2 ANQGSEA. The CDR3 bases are TGCAGCGTTGTGATGACTAGTTTGGCCACCTACGAGCAGTACTTC. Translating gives CSVVMTSLATYEQYF.

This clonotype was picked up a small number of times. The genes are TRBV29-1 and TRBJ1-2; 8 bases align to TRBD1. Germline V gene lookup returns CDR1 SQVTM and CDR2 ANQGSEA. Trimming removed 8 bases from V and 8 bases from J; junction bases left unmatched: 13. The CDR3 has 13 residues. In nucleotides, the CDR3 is TGCAGCTCGTTGTCACTCCGGGACAGGGGCTACACCTTC. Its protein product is CSSLSLRDRGYTF. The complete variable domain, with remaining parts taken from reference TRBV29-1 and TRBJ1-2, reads SAVISQKPSRDICQRGTSLTIQCQVDSQVTMMFWYRQQPGQSLTLIATANQGSEATYESGFVIDKFPISRPNLTFSTLTVSNMSPEDSSIYLCSSLSLRDRGYTFGSGTRLTVV.

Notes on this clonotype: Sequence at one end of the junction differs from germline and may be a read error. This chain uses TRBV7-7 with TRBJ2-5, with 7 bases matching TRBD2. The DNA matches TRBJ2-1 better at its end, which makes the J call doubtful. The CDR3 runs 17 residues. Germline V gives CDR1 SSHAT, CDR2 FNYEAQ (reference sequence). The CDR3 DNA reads TGTGCTAGCAGCGCCCGTGTTTCGTCTAGCGGACAAGAGACCCAGTTCTTC. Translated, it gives CASSARVSSSGQETQFF.

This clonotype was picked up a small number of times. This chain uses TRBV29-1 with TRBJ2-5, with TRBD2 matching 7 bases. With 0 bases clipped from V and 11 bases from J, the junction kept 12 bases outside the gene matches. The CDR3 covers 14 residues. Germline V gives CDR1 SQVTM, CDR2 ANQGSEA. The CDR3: CSVEEWTSNNEQYF. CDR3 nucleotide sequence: TGCAGCGTTGAAGAGTGGACTAGTAACAATGAGCAGTACTTC.

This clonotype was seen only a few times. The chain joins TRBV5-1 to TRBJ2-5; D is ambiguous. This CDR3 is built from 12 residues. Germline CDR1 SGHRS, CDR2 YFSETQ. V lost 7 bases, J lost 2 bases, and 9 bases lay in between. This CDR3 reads CASRILQETQYF. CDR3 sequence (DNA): TGCGCCAGCCGAATACTGCAAGAGACCCAGTACTTC. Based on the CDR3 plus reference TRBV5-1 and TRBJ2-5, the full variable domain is KAGVTQTPRYLIKTRGQQVTLSCSPISGHRSVSWYQQTPGQGLQFLFEYFSETQRNKGNFPGRFSGRQFSNSRSEMNVSTLELGDSALYLCASRILQETQYFGPGTRLLVL.

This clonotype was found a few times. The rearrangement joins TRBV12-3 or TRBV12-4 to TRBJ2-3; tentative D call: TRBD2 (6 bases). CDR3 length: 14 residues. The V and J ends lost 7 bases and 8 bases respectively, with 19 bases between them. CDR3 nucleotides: TGTGCCAGCACTGTGACTAGTCTCGGCGGTACGCAGTATTTT. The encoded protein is CASTVTSLGGTQYF.

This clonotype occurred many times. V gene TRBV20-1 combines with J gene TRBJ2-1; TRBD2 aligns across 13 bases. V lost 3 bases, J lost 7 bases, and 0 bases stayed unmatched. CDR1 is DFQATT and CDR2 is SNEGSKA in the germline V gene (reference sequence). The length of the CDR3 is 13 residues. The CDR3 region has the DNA TGCAGTGCTAGGACTAGCGGGAGGAATGAGCAGTTCTTC. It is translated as CSARTSGRNEQFF.

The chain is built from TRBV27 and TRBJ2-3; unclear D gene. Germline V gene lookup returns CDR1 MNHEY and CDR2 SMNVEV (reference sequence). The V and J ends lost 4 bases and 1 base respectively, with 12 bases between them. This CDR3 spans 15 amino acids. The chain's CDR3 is CASSCQTSGTDTQYF. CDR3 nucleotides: TGTGCCAGCAGTTGCCAAACCTCTGGCACAGATACGCAGTATTTT.

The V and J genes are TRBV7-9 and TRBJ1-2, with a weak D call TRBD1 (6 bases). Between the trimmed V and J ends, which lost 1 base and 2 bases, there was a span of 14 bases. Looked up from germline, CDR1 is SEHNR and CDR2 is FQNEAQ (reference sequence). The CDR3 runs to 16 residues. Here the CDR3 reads CASSLGAWTDNYGYTF. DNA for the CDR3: TGTGCCAGCAGCTTAGGAGCCTGGACAGACAACTATGGCTACACCTTC.

The DNA for the CDR3 is TGTGCCAGCAGGGACGGGACCTTTTTGGATGAGCAGTTCTTC. Translating it yields CASRDGTFLDEQFF. The rearrangement joins TRBV2 to TRBJ2-1; D possibly matches TRBD1 or TRBD2 (5 bases each). Germline V gene data show CDR1 as SNHLY and CDR2 as FYNNEI. The ends were cut back, 6 bases at V and 8 bases at J, with 17 bases in the middle. The CDR3 runs 14 residues.

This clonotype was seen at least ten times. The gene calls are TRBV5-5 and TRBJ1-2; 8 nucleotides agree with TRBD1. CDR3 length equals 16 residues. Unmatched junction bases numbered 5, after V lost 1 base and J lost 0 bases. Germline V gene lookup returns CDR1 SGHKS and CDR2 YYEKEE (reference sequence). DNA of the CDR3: TGTGCCAGCAGCTTGCCGGGACAGGTTCCTAACTATGGCTACACCTTC. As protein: CASSLPGQVPNYGYTF.

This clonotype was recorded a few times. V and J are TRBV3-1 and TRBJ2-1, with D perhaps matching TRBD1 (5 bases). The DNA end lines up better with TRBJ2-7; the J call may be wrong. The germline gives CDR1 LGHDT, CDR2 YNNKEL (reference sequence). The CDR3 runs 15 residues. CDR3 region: CASSQDQGSYNEQYF. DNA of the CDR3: TGTGCCAGCAGCCAAGATCAGGGCTCCTACAATGAGCAGTACTTC.

The CDR3 loop is CASSLSWGGTDTQYF. CDR3 sequence (DNA): TGTGCCAGCAGTCTTTCGTGGGGGGGCACAGATACGCAGTATTTT. V usage is TRBV7-2 and J usage is TRBJ2-3; possibly TRBD2 for D (6 bases). The length of the CDR3 is 15 residues. CDR1 and CDR2 (germline): SGHTA, FQGNSA. The V and J ends lost 6 bases and 1 base respectively, with 14 bases between them.

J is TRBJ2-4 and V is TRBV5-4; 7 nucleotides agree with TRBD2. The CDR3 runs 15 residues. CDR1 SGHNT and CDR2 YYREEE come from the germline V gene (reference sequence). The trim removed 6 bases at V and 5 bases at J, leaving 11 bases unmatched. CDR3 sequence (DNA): TGTGCCAGCACCATGGGGGGGGAGAGGCAAAACATTCAGTACTTC. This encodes CASTMGGERQNIQYF.

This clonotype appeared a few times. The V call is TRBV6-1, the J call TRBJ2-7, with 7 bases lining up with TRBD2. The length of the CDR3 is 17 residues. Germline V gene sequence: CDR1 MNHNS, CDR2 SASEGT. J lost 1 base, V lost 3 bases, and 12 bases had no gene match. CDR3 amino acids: CASSDRTRGGQSYEQYF. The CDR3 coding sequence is TGTGCCAGCAGTGATCGGACTAGGGGAGGGCAGTCCTACGAGCAGTACTTC.

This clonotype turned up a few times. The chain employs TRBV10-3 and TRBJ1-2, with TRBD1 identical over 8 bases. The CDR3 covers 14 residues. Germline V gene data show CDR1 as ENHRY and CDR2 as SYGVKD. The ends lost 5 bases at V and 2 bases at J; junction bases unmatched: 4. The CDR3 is CAISKDRVNYGYTF. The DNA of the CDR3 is TGTGCCATCAGTAAGGACAGGGTGAACTATGGCTACACCTTC.

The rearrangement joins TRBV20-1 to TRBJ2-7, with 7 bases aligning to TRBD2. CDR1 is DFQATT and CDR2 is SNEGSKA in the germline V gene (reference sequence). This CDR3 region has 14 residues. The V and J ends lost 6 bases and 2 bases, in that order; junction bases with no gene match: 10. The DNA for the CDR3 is TGCAGTGCCGTACCTGGACTAGTTCCCTACGAGCAGTACTTC. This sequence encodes CSAVPGLVPYEQYF.